This TCR beta chain was captured by sequencing in a study of a mutant IDH1 vaccine in newly diagnosed glioma. Study-level background: Eight vaccine doses were administered to patients at weeks 1, 3, 5, 7, 11, 15, 19 and 23. Most patients had radiochemotherapy with temozolomide before enrollment; others had one alone.

Sequencing was performed with immunoSEQ multiplex PCR; in TCRdb, only in-frame clones are kept and a portion is missing. The sample has about 130,000 clones, roughly 78% seen once; the top ten hold approximately 5%. A remark on this clone: The antigen is not known.

Regarding time point: week 11, during vaccination. Every vaccine dose comprised 300 ug of mutant IDH1 20-mer peptide plus topical imiquimod. The sequenced sample was PBMCs, obtained from a glioma patient whose treatment included an IDH1 peptide vaccine. The sequence was collected from a man aged 40-49 years with glioma.

The CDR3 DNA follows: TGTGCCAGCAGCTTAACTCCTAGCGGGACGGTTGAGCAGTTCTTC. It is translated as CASSLTPSGTVEQFF. The chain links TRBV7-2 to TRBJ2-1; 9 nucleotides agree with TRBD2. This CDR3 contains 15 residues. Germline values: CDR1 SGHTA, CDR2 FQGNSA. The junction had 8 bases not matched to a gene; V was cut back by 2 bases and J by 9 bases.